This T cell receptor (beta chain) emerged from a study of blood T cell repertoires in COVID-19. Study details: Sites in the United States, Italy and Spain provided acute and convalescent COVID-19 samples.

The trim removed 4 bases at V and 6 bases at J, leaving 2 bases unmatched. The germline CDR1 and CDR2 sequences are GTSNPN and SVGIG (reference sequence). This CDR3 spans 13 amino acids. Per the original methods: Amplification from reference gene primers served as the basis for estimated nucleated cell counts. TCRdb keeps only in-frame clones here, not all; method: immunoSEQ multiplex PCR. V, J and clone size are those of that table, while D and trimming were read from the DNA. The top ten clones hold about 3% of a sample with around 350,000 clones, around 87% of them seen once. This clone has only a few counts.

Input material: peripheral blood. V and J are TRBV30 and TRBJ1-6; 8 nucleotides line up with TRBD1. This receptor was obtained from a human donor in a cohort sampled during active COVID-19. CDR3 nucleotides: TGTGCCTGGAAGGGGACAGGTAATTCACCCCTCCACTTT. Translation gives CAWKGTGNSPLHF.